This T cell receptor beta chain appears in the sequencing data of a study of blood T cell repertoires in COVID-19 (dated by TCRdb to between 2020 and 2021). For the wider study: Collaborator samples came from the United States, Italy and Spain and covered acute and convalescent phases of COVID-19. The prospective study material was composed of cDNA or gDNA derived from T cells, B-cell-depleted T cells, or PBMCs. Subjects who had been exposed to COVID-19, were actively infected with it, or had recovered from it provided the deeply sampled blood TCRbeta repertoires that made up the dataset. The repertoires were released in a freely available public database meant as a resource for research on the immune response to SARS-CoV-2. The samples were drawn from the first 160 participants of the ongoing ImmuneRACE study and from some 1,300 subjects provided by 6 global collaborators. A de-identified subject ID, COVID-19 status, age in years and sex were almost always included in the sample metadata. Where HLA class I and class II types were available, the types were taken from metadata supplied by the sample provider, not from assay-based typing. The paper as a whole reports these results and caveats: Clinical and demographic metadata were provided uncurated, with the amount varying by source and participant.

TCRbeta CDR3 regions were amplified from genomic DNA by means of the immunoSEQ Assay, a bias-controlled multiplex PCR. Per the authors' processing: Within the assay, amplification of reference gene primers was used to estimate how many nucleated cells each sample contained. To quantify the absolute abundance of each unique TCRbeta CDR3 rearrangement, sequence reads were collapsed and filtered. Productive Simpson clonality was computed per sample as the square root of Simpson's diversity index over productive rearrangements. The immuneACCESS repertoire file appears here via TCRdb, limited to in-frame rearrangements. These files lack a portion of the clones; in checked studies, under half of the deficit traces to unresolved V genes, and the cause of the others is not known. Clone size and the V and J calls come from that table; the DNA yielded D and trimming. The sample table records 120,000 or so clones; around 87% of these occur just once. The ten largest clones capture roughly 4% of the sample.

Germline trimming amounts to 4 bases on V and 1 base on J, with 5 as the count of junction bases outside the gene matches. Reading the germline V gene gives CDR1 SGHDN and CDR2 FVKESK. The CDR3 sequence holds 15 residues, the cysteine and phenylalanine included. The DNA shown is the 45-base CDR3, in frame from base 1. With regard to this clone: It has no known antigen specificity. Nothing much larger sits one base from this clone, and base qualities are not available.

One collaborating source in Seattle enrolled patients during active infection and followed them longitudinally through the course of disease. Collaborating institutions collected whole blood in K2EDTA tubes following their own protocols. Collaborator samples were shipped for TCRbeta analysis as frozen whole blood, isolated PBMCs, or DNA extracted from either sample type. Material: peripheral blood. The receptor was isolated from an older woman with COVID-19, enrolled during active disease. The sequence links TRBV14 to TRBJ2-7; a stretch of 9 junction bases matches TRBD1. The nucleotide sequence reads TGTGCCAGCAGCCCAGGGACAGGGTGGTCCTACGAGCAGTACTTC. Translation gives CASSPGTGWSYEQYF.